The entry below gives a single T cell receptor beta chain sequence along with its context. Its antigen is not identified. The junction differs from germline at one of its ends, possibly a read error. The data were obtained in a study of OX40 agonist ivuxolimab in advanced cancers. Background on the study: An agonistic anti-OX40 (CD134) antibody, ivuxolimab, was used to treat the patients. The group had a mean age of around 60 years, ranged from roughly 20 to 79, and was 80% to 85% male.

The assay was immunoSEQ multiplex PCR, and TCRdb's table has in-frame clones only and misses some. The sample lists approximately 54,000 clones; approximately 90% were seen once. Study results and caveats: At 0.1 to 3.0 mg/kg, clonal expansion of CD4+ and CD8+ blood T cells had occurred by week 6.

This CDR3 contains 15 residues. CDR1 and CDR2 from the germline V gene are SSHAT and FNYEAQ (reference sequence). The specimen comprised CD4+ or CD8+ T cells sorted from blood, sampled in a trial of the OX40 agonist ivuxolimab. This rearrangement joins TRBV7-7 to TRBJ2-3; 9 nucleotides match TRBD1. This clonotype was sampled from an adult with an advanced solid tumor such as melanoma, head and neck, liver or kidney cancer. This CDR3 is CASSLSTGGEDTQYF. The CDR3 region has the DNA TGTGCTAGCAGCTTATCGACAGGGGGTGAAGATACGCAGTATTTT. Based on the CDR3 plus reference TRBV7-7 and TRBJ2-3, the full variable domain is GAGVSQSPRYKVTKRGQDVTLRCDPISSHATLYWYQQALGQGPEFLTYFNYEAQPDKSGLPSDRFSAERPEGSISTLTIQRTEQRDSAMYRCASSLSTGGEDTQYFGPGTRLTVL.